This TCR beta chain derives from a study of OX40 agonist ivuxolimab in advanced cancers. Study summary: While on treatment, patients had intravenous ivuxolimab at 0.01 to 10 mg/kg every 2 weeks. Participants, around 80% male, averaged approximately 65 years of age, ranging from 23 to 79.

The study's findings and limits: What antigens the expanded peripheral T cells recognized was never established.

Comments on this clone: The target antigen is unknown.

Profiling relied on immunoSEQ multiplex PCR, and the TCRdb table lists in-frame clones only, not all of them. The sample holds tens of thousands of clones, approximately 83% seen once. The CDR3 loop spans 17 amino acids. With 6 bases removed from V and 1 base from J, the gap between germline ends came to 16 bases. CDR1 is LNHDA, CDR2 SQIVND, per germline (reference sequence). The rearrangement uses TRBV19 and TRBJ2-6; a possible D gene is TRBD1 (6 bases). The origin of this receptor is an adult with an advanced solid tumor such as melanoma, head and neck, liver or kidney cancer. Sequenced material: CD4+ or CD8+ T cells sorted from blood, taken in a trial of the OX40 agonist ivuxolimab. CDR3 sequence reads: CASRPRGQLSGANVLTF. Written as DNA, the CDR3 is TGTGCCAGTAGACCAAGGGGACAACTTTCTGGGGCCAACGTCCTGACTTTC.